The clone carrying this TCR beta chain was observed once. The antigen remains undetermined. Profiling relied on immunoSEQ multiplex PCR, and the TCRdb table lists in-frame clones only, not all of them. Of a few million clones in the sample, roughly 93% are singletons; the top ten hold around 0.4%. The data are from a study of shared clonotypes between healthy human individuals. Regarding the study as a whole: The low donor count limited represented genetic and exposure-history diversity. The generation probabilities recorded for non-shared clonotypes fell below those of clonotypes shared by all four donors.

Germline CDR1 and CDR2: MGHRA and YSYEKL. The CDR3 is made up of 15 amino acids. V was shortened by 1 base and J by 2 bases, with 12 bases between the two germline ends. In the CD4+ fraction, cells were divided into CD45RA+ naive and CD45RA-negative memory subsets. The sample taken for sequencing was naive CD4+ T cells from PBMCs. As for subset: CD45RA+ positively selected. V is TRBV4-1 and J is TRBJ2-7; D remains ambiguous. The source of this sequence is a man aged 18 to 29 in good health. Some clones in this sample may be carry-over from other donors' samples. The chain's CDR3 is CASSQALHSTYEQYF. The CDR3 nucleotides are TGCGCCAGCAGCCAAGCTCTACACTCAACCTACGAGCAGTACTTC.